This section outlines one T cell receptor (beta chain) sequence together with its context. Its antigen is as yet unknown. This sample stems from a study of shared clonotypes between healthy human individuals. In the study overall: Per donor, CD8 memory used one plate, CD8 naive used two, CD4 memory used three and CD4 naive used three. Study-level findings and limits: When naive CD4 clonotypes were compared across a few donors, 5% to 5.5% were shared.

Measured with immunoSEQ multiplex PCR; TCRdb has only the in-frame clones, and not every one. The sample contains 1.5 million to 1.9 million clones, roughly 98% of which appear only once. V trimming: 2 bases; J trimming: 5 bases; junction bases outside the gene matches: 8. The germline CDR1 and CDR2 sequences are MNHEY and SVGAGI. The CDR3 is 16 residues long. The gene calls are TRBV6-5 and TRBJ1-5; 8 bases align to TRBD1. Sequencing used naive CD4+ T cells sorted from blood. The subset: CD45RA+ positively selected. The clonotype originates from a man aged 25-45 years in good health. The CDR3 loop reads CASSYPPPGGDQPQHF. CDR3 in DNA: TGTGCCAGCAGTTACCCCCCCCCAGGGGGCGATCAGCCCCAGCATTTT.